The entry below describes one T cell receptor (beta chain). As yet, its antigen is unknown. This sample is drawn from a study of cytomegalovirus exposure and HLA in healthy donors. Whereas donors were nominally healthy upon sampling, unrecorded immune exposures were probable. Both 60 Vbeta primers and 13 Jbeta primers went into the PCR. Data came from immunoSEQ multiplex PCR; TCRdb stores just in-frame clones and leaves some out. The data contain 170,000 or so clones, approximately 85% of them singletons. Study-wide points: As a later analysis showed, several of the most significant clusters appeared to be linked to common viral pathogens. Association of a missense DCLRE1C variant with TCR beta V- and J-gene trimming was reported in a later analysis.

Germline V CDR1 and CDR2: SGHRS, YFSETQ. The CDR3 covers 15 residues. V lost 2 bases and J lost 3, with 14 bases in between. The TCR was taken from a girl under 18 in good health and CMV-seropositive. The V gene is TRBV5-1, the J gene TRBJ2-5, with D maybe TRBD1 (5 bases). The sequenced sample consisted of PBMCs. The DNA of the CDR3 is TGCGCCAGCAGCTTTGGACACGACGAAAAAGAGACCCAGTACTTC. The encoded protein is CASSFGHDEKETQYF.